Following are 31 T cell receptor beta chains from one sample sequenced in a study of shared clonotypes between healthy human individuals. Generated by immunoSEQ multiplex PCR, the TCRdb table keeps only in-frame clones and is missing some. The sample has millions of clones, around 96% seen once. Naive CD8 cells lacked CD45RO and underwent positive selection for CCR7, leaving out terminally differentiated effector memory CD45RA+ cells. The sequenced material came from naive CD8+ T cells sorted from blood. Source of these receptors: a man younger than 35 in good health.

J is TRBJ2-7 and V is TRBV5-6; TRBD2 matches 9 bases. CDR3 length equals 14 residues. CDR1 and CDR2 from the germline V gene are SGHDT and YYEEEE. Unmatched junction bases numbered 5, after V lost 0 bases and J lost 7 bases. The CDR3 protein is CASSLGLADPEQYF. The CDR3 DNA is TGTGCCAGCAGCTTGGGACTAGCGGACCCAGAGCAGTACTTC.

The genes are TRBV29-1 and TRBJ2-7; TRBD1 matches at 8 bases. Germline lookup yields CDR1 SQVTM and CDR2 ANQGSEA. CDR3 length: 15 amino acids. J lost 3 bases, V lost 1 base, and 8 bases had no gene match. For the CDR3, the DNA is TGCAGCGTTGAAGGAGGACAGGGCAAGGGCTACGAGCAGTACTTC. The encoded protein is CSVEGGQGKGYEQYF.

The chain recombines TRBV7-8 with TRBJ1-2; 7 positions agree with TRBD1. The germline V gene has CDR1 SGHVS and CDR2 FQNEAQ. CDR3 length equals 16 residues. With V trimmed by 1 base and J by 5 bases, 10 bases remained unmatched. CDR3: CASSLEYDREWYGYTF. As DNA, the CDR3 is TGTGCCAGCAGCTTAGAATACGACAGGGAGTGGTATGGCTACACCTTC.

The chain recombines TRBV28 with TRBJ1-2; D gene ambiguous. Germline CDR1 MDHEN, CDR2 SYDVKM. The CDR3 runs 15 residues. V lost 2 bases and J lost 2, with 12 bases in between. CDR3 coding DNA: TGTGCCAGCAGTTTAACGGGGAAAGAAAACTATGGCTACACCTTC. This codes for CASSLTGKENYGYTF.

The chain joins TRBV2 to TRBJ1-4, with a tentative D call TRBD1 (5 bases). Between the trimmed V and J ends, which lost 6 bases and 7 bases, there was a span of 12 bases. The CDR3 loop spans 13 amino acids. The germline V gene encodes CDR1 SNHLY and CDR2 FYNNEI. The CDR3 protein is CASRSGGGEKLFF. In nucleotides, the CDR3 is TGTGCCAGCAGATCTGGGGGAGGTGAAAAACTGTTTTTT.

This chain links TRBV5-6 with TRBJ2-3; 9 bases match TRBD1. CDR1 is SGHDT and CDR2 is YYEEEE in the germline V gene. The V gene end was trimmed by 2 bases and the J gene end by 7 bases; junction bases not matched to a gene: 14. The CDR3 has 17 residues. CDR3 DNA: TGTGCCAGCAGCTTACTTCACCGGGACAGGGAAACGAATACGCAGTATTTT. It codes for CASSLLHRDRETNTQYF.

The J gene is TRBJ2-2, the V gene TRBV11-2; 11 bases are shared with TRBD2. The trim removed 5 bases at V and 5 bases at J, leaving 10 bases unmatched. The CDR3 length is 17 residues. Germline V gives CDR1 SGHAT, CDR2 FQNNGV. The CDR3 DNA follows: TGTGCCAGCAGCCTAGTAGCGGGAGGGCCTAGGACCGGGGAGCTGTTTTTT. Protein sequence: CASSLVAGGPRTGELFF. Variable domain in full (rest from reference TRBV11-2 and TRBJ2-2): EAGVAQSPRYKIIEKRQSVAFWCNPISGHATLYWYQQILGQGPKLLIQFQNNGVVDDSQLPKDRFSAERLKGVDSTLKIQPAKLEDSAVYLCASSLVAGGPRTGELFFGEGSRLTVL.

CDR3 coding DNA: TGTGCCAGCACCCCGACTAGCGGGAATGGTTATACGCAGTATTTT. Its translation is CASTPTSGNGYTQYF. This rearrangement joins TRBV6-5 to TRBJ2-3; 11 bases line up with TRBD2. CDR3 length: 15 amino acids. From germline, CDR1 is MNHEY and CDR2 SVGAGI. The trim removed 7 bases at V and 7 bases at J, leaving 10 bases unmatched.

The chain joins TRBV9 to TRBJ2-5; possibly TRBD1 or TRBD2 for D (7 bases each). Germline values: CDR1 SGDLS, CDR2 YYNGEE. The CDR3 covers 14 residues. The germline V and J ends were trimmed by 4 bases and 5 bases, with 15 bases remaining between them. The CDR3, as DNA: TGTGCCAGCAGCCCAGGGGGGGCGAGGGAGACCCAGTACTTC. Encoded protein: CASSPGGARETQYF.

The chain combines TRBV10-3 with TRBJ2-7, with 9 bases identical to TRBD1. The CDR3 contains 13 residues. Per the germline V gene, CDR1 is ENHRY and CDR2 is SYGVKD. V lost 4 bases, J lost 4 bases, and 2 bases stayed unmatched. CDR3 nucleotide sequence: TGTGCCATCAGTGTGGACAGGGGATACGAGCAGTACTTC. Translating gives CAISVDRGYEQYF.

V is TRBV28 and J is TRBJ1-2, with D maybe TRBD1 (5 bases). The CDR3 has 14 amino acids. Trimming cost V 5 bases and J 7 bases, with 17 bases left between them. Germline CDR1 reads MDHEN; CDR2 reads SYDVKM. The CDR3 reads CASSTPPGGGGYTF. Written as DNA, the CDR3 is TGTGCCAGCAGTACCCCCCCCGGCGGGGGTGGCTACACCTTC.

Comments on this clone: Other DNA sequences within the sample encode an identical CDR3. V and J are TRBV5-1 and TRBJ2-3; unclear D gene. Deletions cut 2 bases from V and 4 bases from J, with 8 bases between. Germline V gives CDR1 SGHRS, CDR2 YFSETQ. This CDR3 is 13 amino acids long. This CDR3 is CASSLGGADTQYF. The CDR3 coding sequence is TGCGCCAGCAGCTTAGGTGGGGCAGATACGCAGTATTTT. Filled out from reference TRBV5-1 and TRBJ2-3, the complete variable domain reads KAGVTQTPRYLIKTRGQQVTLSCSPISGHRSVSWYQQTPGQGLQFLFEYFSETQRNKGNFPGRFSGRQFSNSRSEMNVSTLELGDSALYLCASSLGGADTQYFGPGTRLTVL.

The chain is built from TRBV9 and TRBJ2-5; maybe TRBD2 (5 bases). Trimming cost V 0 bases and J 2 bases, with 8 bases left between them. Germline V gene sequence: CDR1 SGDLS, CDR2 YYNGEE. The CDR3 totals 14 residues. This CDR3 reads CASSVEDYQETQYF. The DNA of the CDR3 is TGTGCCAGCAGCGTAGAAGACTATCAAGAGACCCAGTACTTC.

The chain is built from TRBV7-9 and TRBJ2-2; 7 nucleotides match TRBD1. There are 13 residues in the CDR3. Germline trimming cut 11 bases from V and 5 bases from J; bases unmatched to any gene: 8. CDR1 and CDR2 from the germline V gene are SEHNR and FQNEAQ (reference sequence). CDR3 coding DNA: TGTGCCCAGGAGACAGGGCGTACCGGGGAGCTGTTTTTT. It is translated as CAQETGRTGELFF.

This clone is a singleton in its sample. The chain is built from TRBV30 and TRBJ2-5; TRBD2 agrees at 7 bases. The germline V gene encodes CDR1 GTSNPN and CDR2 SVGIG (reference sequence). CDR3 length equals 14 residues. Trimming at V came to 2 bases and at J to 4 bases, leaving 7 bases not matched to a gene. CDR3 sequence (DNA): TGTGCCTGGAGTATGGGGGGGGAGGGAGAGACCCAGTACTTC. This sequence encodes CAWSMGGEGETQYF.

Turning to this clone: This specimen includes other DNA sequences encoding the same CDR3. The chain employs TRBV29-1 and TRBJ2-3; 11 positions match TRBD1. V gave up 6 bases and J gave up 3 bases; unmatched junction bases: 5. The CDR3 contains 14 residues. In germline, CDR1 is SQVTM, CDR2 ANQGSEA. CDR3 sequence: CSVEGQGVTDTQYF. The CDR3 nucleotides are TGCAGCGTGGAGGGACAGGGGGTAACAGATACGCAGTATTTT.

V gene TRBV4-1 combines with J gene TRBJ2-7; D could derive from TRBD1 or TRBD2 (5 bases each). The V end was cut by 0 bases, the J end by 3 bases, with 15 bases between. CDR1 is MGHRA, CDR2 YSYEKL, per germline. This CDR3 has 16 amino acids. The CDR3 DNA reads TGCGCCAGCAGCCAAGATCCCCAGGGAGAACTCTACGAGCAGTACTTC. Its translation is CASSQDPQGELYEQYF.

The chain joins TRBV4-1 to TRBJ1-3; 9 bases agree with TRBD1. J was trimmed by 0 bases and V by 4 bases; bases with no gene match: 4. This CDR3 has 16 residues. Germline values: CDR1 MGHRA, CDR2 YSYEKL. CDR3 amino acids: CASSLGQGSSGNTIYF. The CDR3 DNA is TGCGCCAGCAGCCTAGGACAGGGGAGCTCTGGAAACACCATATATTTT.

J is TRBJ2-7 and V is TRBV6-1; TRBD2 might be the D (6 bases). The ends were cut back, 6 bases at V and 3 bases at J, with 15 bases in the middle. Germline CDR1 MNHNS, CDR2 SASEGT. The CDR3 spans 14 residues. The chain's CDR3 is CASRKSGQGYEQYF. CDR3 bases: TGTGCCAGCAGGAAAAGCGGGCAGGGCTACGAGCAGTACTTC.

The CDR3 loop reads CASSLTAIYSYEQYF. CDR3 DNA: TGTGCCAGCAGTTTAACTGCCATCTACTCCTACGAGCAGTACTTC. This sequence joins TRBV27 and TRBJ2-7; D gene uncertain. Trimming pared 2 bases from V and 0 bases from J, leaving 11 bases between. Germline V gene sequence: CDR1 MNHEY, CDR2 SMNVEV (reference sequence). The CDR3 has 15 residues.

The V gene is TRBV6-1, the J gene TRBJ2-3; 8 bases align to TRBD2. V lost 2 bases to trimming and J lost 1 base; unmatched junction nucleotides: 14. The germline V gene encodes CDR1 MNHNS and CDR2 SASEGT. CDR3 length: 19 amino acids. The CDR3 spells CASSEWGFAAGGGTDTQYF. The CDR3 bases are TGTGCCAGCAGTGAATGGGGGTTTGCGGCGGGAGGAGGCACAGATACGCAGTATTTT.

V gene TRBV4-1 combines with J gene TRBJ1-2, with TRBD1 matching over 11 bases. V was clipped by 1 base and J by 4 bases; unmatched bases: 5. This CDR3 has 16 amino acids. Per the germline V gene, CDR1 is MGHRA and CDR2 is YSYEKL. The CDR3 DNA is TGCGCCAGCAGCCAAGGGACAGGGGGCGCCGGCTATGGCTACACCTTC. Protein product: CASSQGTGGAGYGYTF.

As DNA, the CDR3 is TGTGCCAGCAGCTCCCCCGGGACAGGGGGCCTGGGGGGGAACACCGGGGAGCTGTTTTTT. This gives the protein CASSSPGTGGLGGNTGELFF. The chain recombines TRBV9 with TRBJ2-2, with 12 positions matching TRBD1. The trim removed 4 bases at V and 1 base at J, leaving 14 bases unmatched. Germline values: CDR1 SGDLS, CDR2 YYNGEE. The CDR3 length is 20 residues.

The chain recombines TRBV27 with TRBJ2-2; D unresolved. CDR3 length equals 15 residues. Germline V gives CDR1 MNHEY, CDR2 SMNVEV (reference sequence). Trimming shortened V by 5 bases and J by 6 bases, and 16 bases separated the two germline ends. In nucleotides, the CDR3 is TGTGCCAGCAGTCCCCTTGTGGCCCCTTCCGGGGAGCTGTTTTTT. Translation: CASSPLVAPSGELFF.

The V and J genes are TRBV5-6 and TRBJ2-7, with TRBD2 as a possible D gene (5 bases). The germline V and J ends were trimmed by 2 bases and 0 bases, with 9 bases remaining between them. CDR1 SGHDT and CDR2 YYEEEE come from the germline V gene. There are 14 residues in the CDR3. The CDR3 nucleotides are TGTGCCAGCAGCTTAGCGGAAGGCTCCTACGAGCAGTACTTC. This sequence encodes CASSLAEGSYEQYF.

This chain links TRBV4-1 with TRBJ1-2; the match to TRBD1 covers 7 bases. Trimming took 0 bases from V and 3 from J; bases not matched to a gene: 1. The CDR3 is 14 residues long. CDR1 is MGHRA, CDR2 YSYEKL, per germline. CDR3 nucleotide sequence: TGCGCCAGCAGCCAAGACCAGGGGGACTATGGCTACACCTTC. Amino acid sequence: CASSQDQGDYGYTF.

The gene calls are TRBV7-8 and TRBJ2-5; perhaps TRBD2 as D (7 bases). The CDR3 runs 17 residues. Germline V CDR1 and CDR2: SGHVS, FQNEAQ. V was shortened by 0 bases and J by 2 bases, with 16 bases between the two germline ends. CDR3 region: CASSLALGGAAQETQYF. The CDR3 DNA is TGTGCCAGCAGCTTAGCACTGGGGGGGGCAGCTCAAGAGACCCAGTACTTC.

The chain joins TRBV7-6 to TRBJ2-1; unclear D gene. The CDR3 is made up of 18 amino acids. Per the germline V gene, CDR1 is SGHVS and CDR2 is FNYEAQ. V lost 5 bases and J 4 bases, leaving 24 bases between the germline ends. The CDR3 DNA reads TGTGCCAGCAGCCCAACCCTGGATTTAGGCCAGGCGTACAATGAGCAGTTCTTC. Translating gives CASSPTLDLGQAYNEQFF.

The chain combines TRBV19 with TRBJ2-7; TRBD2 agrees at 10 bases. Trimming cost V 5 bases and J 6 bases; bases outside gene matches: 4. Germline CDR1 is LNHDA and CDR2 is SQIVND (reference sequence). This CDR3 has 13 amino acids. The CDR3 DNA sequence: TGTGCCAGTAGTGGGGTAGCGGGAGGCGAGCAGTACTTC. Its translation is CASSGVAGGEQYF. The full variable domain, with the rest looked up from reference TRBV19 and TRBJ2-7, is DGGITQSPKYLFRKEGQNVTLSCEQNLNHDAMYWYRQDPGQGLRLIYYSQIVNDFQKGDIAEGYSVSREKKESFPLTVTSAQKNPTAFYLCASSGVAGGEQYFGPGTRLTVT.

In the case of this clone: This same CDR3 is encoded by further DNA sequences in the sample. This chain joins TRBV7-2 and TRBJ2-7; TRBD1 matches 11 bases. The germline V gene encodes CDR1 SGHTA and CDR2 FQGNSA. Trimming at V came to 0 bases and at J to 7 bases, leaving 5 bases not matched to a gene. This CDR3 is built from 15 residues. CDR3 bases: TGTGCCAGCAGCTTAGCAGGACAGGGGGCGAGAGAGCAGTACTTC. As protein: CASSLAGQGAREQYF.

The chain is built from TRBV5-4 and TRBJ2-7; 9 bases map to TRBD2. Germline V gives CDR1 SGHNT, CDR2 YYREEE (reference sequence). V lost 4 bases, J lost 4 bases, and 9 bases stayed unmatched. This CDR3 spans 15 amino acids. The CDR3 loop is CASSQLAGEPYEQYF. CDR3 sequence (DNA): TGTGCCAGCAGCCAGTTAGCGGGAGAACCGTACGAGCAGTACTTC.